The 8 T cell receptor beta chains in this list originate from one sample, sequenced in a study of shared clonotypes between healthy human individuals. Clones were sequenced by immunoSEQ multiplex PCR, and TCRdb holds only the in-frame ones, with some missing. The sample gives hundreds of thousands of clones, over 75% of which show up once; roughly 15% is in the top ten. The sequenced sample was memory CD8+ T cells sorted from blood. Sample subset: CD45RO+ cells pooled with CCR7-negative TemRA cells. The receptors here all came from a young man in good health.

The rearrangement uses TRBV19 and TRBJ2-2; either TRBD1 or TRBD2 may fit D (7 bases each). The CDR3 length is 15 residues. V dropped 5 bases and J dropped 4 bases, with 14 bases sitting between them. Germline CDR1 is LNHDA and CDR2 is SQIVND (reference sequence). The CDR3 spells CASSPDREGTGELFF. The CDR3 DNA follows: TGTGCCAGTAGTCCCGACAGGGAGGGCACCGGGGAGCTGTTTTTT.

The rearrangement links TRBV7-2 to TRBJ1-2; no reliable D call. Germline loops: CDR1 SGHTA, CDR2 FQGNSA. The CDR3 is made up of 15 amino acids. Trimming removed 1 base from V and 5 bases from J, with 14 bases in between. The chain's CDR3 is CASSLGGNLGYGYTF. DNA of the CDR3: TGTGCCAGCAGCTTAGGAGGGAATTTGGGTTATGGCTACACCTTC. Using reference TRBV7-2 and TRBJ1-2 for the parts outside the CDR3, the full variable domain is GAGVSQSPSNKVTEKGKDVELRCDPISGHTALYWYRQSLGQGLEFLIYFQGNSAPDKSGLPSDRFSAERTGGSVSTLTIQRTQQEDSAVYLCASSLGGNLGYGYTFGSGTRLTVV.

In its sample, this clone was seen once. The gene calls are TRBV7-8 and TRBJ1-5; D perhaps matches TRBD1 (5 bases). The ends were cut back, 2 bases at V and 5 bases at J, with 16 bases in the middle. The germline gives CDR1 SGHVS, CDR2 FQNEAQ. The length of the CDR3 is 16 residues. CDR3 sequence (DNA): TGTGCCAGCAGCTTATTAGGGGCAGGGAGAGATCAGCCCCAGCATTTT. Its translation is CASSLLGAGRDQPQHF.

This clone has only one observation. Other DNA sequences in this specimen translate into the identical CDR3. The V call is TRBV9, the J call TRBJ2-7; D not resolved. The CDR3 is 12 amino acids. The germline CDR1 and CDR2 sequences are SGDLS and YYNGEE. Trimming stripped 4 bases from V and 3 bases from J, with 8 bases between. CDR3 DNA sequence: TGTGCCAGCAGCCCGGACGGCTACGAGCAGTACTTC. Residues: CASSPDGYEQYF.

This chain joins TRBV9 and TRBJ1-1, with unresolved D. Trimming stripped 3 bases from V and 2 bases from J, with 14 bases between. CDR1 is SGDLS and CDR2 is YYNGEE in the germline V gene. The CDR3 contains 15 residues. CDR3 coding DNA: TGTGCCAGCAGCGGACGACACCGGATAAACACTGAAGCTTTCTTT. Amino acids: CASSGRHRINTEAFF.

CDR3 protein: CASSVRADLGAYEQYF. Written as DNA, the CDR3 is TGTGCCAGCAGCGTGCGGGCGGACCTAGGGGCCTACGAGCAGTACTTC. The chain combines TRBV9 with TRBJ2-7, with D perhaps assigned TRBD1 or TRBD2 (5 bases each). The CDR3 runs to 16 residues. Germline lookup yields CDR1 SGDLS and CDR2 YYNGEE. The ends were cut back, 2 bases at V and 2 bases at J, with 17 bases in the middle.

This sequence joins TRBV5-1 and TRBJ1-1; possible D gene TRBD1, 5 bases. Trimming left V 2 bases short and J 0 bases short, with 8 bases between. CDR3 size: 14 residues. Germline V gene data show CDR1 as SGHRS and CDR2 as YFSETQ. DNA of the CDR3: TGCGCCAGCAGCTTTGCGGGGGTGAACACTGAAGCTTTCTTT. The encoded protein is CASSFAGVNTEAFF. The whole variable domain, remainder taken from reference TRBV5-1 and TRBJ1-1, is KAGVTQTPRYLIKTRGQQVTLSCSPISGHRSVSWYQQTPGQGLQFLFEYFSETQRNKGNFPGRFSGRQFSNSRSEMNVSTLELGDSALYLCASSFAGVNTEAFFGQGTRLTVV.

This clone was detected only once. V and J are TRBV19 and TRBJ2-7; 9 bases are shared with TRBD2. The CDR3 has 15 residues. The germline CDR1 and CDR2 sequences are LNHDA and SQIVND (reference sequence). J was trimmed by 3 bases and V by 3 bases; bases with no gene match: 6. The DNA for the CDR3 is TGTGCCAGTAGTATCTTCGCTAGCGGGAACTACGAGCAGTACTTC. It encodes CASSIFASGNYEQYF.